One and the same sample provided the 16 T cell receptor beta chains below, sequenced in a study of T cells after yellow fever vaccination. From the 5' RACE reads, TCRdb called clonotypes with MiXCR, one entry per CDR3 protein. The sample holds 90,000 to 150,000 distinct CDR3 sequences, about 7.2% seen once. Sequences were derived from CD4+ T cells sorted from PBMCs, sampled approximately 47 days after the first yellow fever vaccination. All receptors derive from a man aged 18-30 years who received the YFV17D yellow fever vaccine.

This clonotype was detected ten times or more. The rearrangement joins TRBV10-3 to TRBJ1-2; D unresolved. The CDR3 runs to 14 residues. V was trimmed by 5 bases and J by 5 bases, leaving 15 bases between them. Germline-derived CDR1 and CDR2 are ENHRY and SYGVKD. CDR3 in DNA: TGTGCCATCAGTCCAGACCCCGGCCCGTATGGCTACACCTTC. This encodes CAISPDPGPYGYTF.

Ten or more counts support this clonotype. The V and J genes are TRBV20-1 and TRBJ2-5; D perhaps matches TRBD2 (6 bases). Trimming removed 7 bases from V and 4 bases from J, with 10 bases in between. CDR1 is DFQATT, CDR2 SNEGSKA, per germline (reference sequence). This CDR3 spans 11 amino acids. CDR3 amino acids: CSVAVGETQYF. The DNA for the CDR3 is TGCAGTGTAGCGGTCGGAGAGACCCAGTACTTC.

This clonotype was counted at least ten times. This chain connects TRBV28 to TRBJ2-1; possibly TRBD1 for D (6 bases). The CDR3 is 16 amino acids. The germline V gene encodes CDR1 MDHEN and CDR2 SYDVKM. V shed 4 bases and J shed 5 bases, with 18 bases lying between them. The DNA of the CDR3 is TGTGCCAGCAGTTCCACAACCGGACAGTACCACAATGAGCAGTTCTTC. This gives the protein CASSSTTGQYHNEQFF. Together with reference TRBV28 and TRBJ2-1, the CDR3 gives the full variable domain: DVKVTQSSRYLVKRTGEKVFLECVQDMDHENMFWYRQDPGLGLRLIYFSYDVKMKEKGDIPEGYSVSREKKERFSLILESASTNQTSMYLCASSSTTGQYHNEQFFGPGTRLTVL.

For this clonotype: Mismatch with germline at one junction end may stem from a read error. The V and J genes are TRBV20-1 and TRBJ2-2, with TRBD2 as a possible D gene (6 bases). The CDR3 length is 17 residues. Looked up from germline, CDR1 is DFQATT and CDR2 is SNEGSKA (reference sequence). This chain's CDR3 is CCARVIAGQGNTGELFF. CDR3 DNA: TGCTGTGCTAGAGTTATCGCGGGGCAGGGGAACACCGGGGAGCTGTTTTTT.

This clonotype was counted many times. The chain has TRBV29-1 and TRBJ2-1; 7 nucleotides agree with TRBD2. The CDR3 sequence is 13 residues long. The J segment lost 2 bases and the V segment lost 8 bases, leaving 6 bases of the junction unmatched. Germline CDR1 is SQVTM and CDR2 is ANQGSEA. CDR3 in DNA: TGCAGCCTGGCGGGGGACCCCTACAATGAGCAGTTCTTC. It codes for CSLAGDPYNEQFF.

There are many counts of this clonotype. The chain carries TRBV5-1 and TRBJ2-1; D is possibly TRBD2 (6 bases). CDR1 and CDR2 from the germline V gene are SGHRS and YFSETQ. The CDR3 spans 13 residues. With 4 bases removed from V and 8 bases from J, the gap between germline ends came to 13 bases. CDR3 DNA: TGCGCCAGCAGCCCGGGGGACTCTTATGAGCAGTTCTTC. Amino acid sequence: CASSPGDSYEQFF.

This clonotype was recorded at least ten times. The V gene is TRBV20-1, the J gene TRBJ2-5, with D tentatively TRBD1 (5 bases). The length of the CDR3 is 12 residues. Looked up from germline, CDR1 is DFQATT and CDR2 is SNEGSKA (reference sequence). Trimming took off 3 bases at V and 3 bases at J, with 8 bases between the two ends. CDR3 DNA sequence: TGCAGTGCTAGGGAAGGGGAAGAGACCCAGTACTTC. Protein product: CSAREGEETQYF.

Many counts were recorded for this clonotype. The chain couples TRBV4-1 to TRBJ2-1; 7 bases are a match to TRBD1. V shed 3 bases, J shed 4 bases, and the junction held 9 bases outside the gene matches. This CDR3 comprises 16 residues. CDR1 and CDR2 from the germline V gene are MGHRA and YSYEKL. The CDR3 nucleotides are TGCGCCAGCAGCCAGCAGGGGGTAGCGCCTTACAATGAGCAGTTCTTC. Its protein is CASSQQGVAPYNEQFF.

This clonotype was seen ten or more times. The germline gene is not matched at one end of the junction; a read error may be the cause. The chain uses TRBV12-3 or TRBV12-4 and TRBJ2-2, with D unresolved. This CDR3 has 11 residues. The CDR3 spells CASRNTGELFF. CDR3 in DNA: TGCGCCAGCAGGAACACCGGGGAGCTGTTTTTT.

This clonotype was seen many times. The rearrangement joins TRBV3-1 to TRBJ2-1; 9 positions agree with TRBD1. The CDR3 covers 17 residues. Germline CDR1 LGHDT, CDR2 YNNKEL (reference sequence). Trimming cost V 0 bases and J 3 bases; bases outside gene matches: 6. In DNA form, the CDR3 reads TGTGCCAGCAGCCAAGATATCGGGACAGGGATCTACAATGAGCAGTTCTTC. Translation: CASSQDIGTGIYNEQFF.

This clonotype was seen more than once but under ten times. The chain is built from TRBV7-9 and TRBJ1-6, with 7 bases fitting TRBD1. Germline CDR1 reads SEHNR; CDR2 reads FQNEAQ (reference sequence). The CDR3 is made up of 14 amino acids. V was clipped by 5 bases and J by 8 bases; unmatched bases: 6. CDR3 DNA: TGTGCCAGCAGCACGACAGGGAGGTATTCACCCCTCCACTTT. This translates into CASSTTGRYSPLHF. The whole variable domain, remainder taken from reference TRBV7-9 and TRBJ1-6, is DTGVSQNPRHKITKRGQNVTFRCDPISEHNRLYWYRQTLGQGPEFLTYFQNEAQLEKSRLLSDRFSAERPKGSFSTLEIQRTEQGDSAMYLCASSTTGRYSPLHFGNGTRLTVT.

The table lists this clonotype with many counts. The genes are TRBV4-2 and TRBJ1-5; 9 nucleotides line up with TRBD1. V lost 0 bases, J lost 3 bases, and 3 bases stayed unmatched. The CDR3 has 16 amino acids. Germline CDR1 is LGHNA and CDR2 is YNFKEQ. The CDR3 here is CASSQEQGAYNQPQHF. The CDR3 DNA is TGTGCCAGCAGCCAAGAACAGGGGGCTTACAATCAGCCCCAGCATTTT.

This clonotype was observed many times. The chain recombines TRBV5-1 with TRBJ2-2, with no clear D. Between the trimmed V and J ends, which lost 0 bases and 4 bases, there was a span of 4 bases. This CDR3 spans 13 amino acids. Germline CDR1 and CDR2: SGHRS and YFSETQ. DNA of the CDR3: TGCGCCAGCAGCTTGGTTGGCACCGGGGAGCTGTTTTTT. This sequence encodes CASSLVGTGELFF. Together with reference TRBV5-1 and TRBJ2-2, the CDR3 gives the full variable domain: KAGVTQTPRYLIKTRGQQVTLSCSPISGHRSVSWYQQTPGQGLQFLFEYFSETQRNKGNFPGRFSGRQFSNSRSEMNVSTLELGDSALYLCASSLVGTGELFFGEGSRLTVL.

The chain uses TRBV5-5 and TRBJ1-3; D gene ambiguous. This CDR3 has 18 amino acids. Per the germline V gene, CDR1 is SGHKS and CDR2 is YYEKEE (reference sequence). The ends were cut back, 0 bases at V and 0 bases at J, with 16 bases in the middle. The CDR3 loop reads CASSLDAYRAISGNTIYF. As DNA, the CDR3 is TGTGCCAGCAGCTTGGACGCTTATAGGGCTATCTCTGGAAACACCATATATTTT.

In this sample, this clonotype turned up many times. The chain joins TRBV29-1 to TRBJ2-5; D ambiguous. The CDR3 is 14 amino acids. Looked up from germline, CDR1 is SQVTM and CDR2 is ANQGSEA. The V end lost 4 bases, the J end lost 3 bases, and 15 bases lay between the germline ends. CDR3 residues: CSVAVANHKETQYF. The CDR3 DNA is TGCAGCGTTGCTGTTGCGAACCACAAAGAGACCCAGTACTTC.

In this sample, this clonotype turned up many times. The chain is built from TRBV7-3 and TRBJ2-4; 9 bases match TRBD1. V lost 5 bases to trimming and J lost 13 bases; unmatched junction nucleotides: 6. Germline V lookup: CDR1 SGHTA, CDR2 FQGTGA. This CDR3 is 12 amino acids long. This chain's CDR3 is CASSDRTGAQYF. In DNA, the CDR3 is TGTGCCAGCAGCGACAGGACAGGGGCCCAGTACTTC.